The 7 T cell receptor beta chains listed next were all sequenced from one sample in a study of technical replicates of blood from a handful of donors (TCRdb year 2017). To prepare the library, the immunoSEQ multiplex PCR assay was applied. This is the immuneACCESS table as TCRdb keeps it, with only in-frame sequences that have V and J called. A part of the clones is gone; compared with another copy, unresolved V genes explain less than half, and the rest is unexplained. Recorded for this sample are some 100,000 clones; roughly 95% of them occurred a single time. Approximately 0.2% of the sample is taken by the ten largest. The material sequenced was T cells isolated from PBMCs. The receptors come from a human donor in good health.

This chain joins TRBV2 and TRBJ2-3; D is uncertain. V gave up 11 bases and J gave up 2 bases, with 17 bases separating them. This CDR3 region has 14 residues. CDR1 and CDR2 (germline): SNHLY, FYNNEI. CDR3 residues: CASLGMVATDTQYF. CDR3 coding DNA: TGTGCCTCCCTGGGTATGGTAGCCACAGATACGCAGTATTTT.

V is TRBV29-1 and J is TRBJ1-5; D gene ambiguous. CDR3 size: 13 residues. From germline, CDR1 is SQVTM and CDR2 ANQGSEA. V shed 4 bases and J shed 4 bases, with 11 bases lying between them. In DNA form, the CDR3 reads TGCAGCGTTGTAGAGCAGTATAATCAGCCCCAGCATTTT. Protein sequence: CSVVEQYNQPQHF.

This rearrangement joins TRBV4-1 to TRBJ1-1, with 7 bases matching TRBD1. V shed 4 bases and J 1 base; nucleotides not matched to a gene: 3. The germline V gene has CDR1 MGHRA and CDR2 YSYEKL. This CDR3 region has 14 residues. The CDR3 coding sequence is TGCGCCAGCAGCCGCCAGGGGGGGAACACTGAAGCTTTCTTT. Amino acids: CASSRQGGNTEAFF.

V is TRBV18 and J is TRBJ2-5; possible D gene TRBD2, 7 bases. Trimming left V 0 bases short and J 4 bases short, with 12 bases between. Per the germline V gene, CDR1 is KGHSH and CDR2 is LQKENI. The CDR3 is 15 residues long. This chain's CDR3 is CASSPPYRGAETQYF. CDR3 nucleotide sequence: TGTGCCAGCTCACCACCGTACCGGGGGGCAGAGACCCAGTACTTC.

The chain recombines TRBV6-6 with TRBJ1-1, with 8 bases fitting TRBD1. V dropped 3 bases and J dropped 6; count of bases not matched to a gene: 9. Germline V gene sequence: CDR1 MNHNY, CDR2 SVGAGI (reference sequence). The CDR3 consists of 15 residues. The CDR3 sequence is CASSYSRDRGAEAFF. The DNA of the CDR3 is TGTGCCAGCAGTTATAGTCGCGACAGGGGAGCTGAAGCTTTCTTT.

The chain employs TRBV4-1 and TRBJ1-1; D unclear. Germline V lookup: CDR1 MGHRA, CDR2 YSYEKL. The CDR3 sequence is 13 residues long. The V gene lost 5 bases and the J gene lost 8 bases, with 15 bases spanning the gap. The chain's CDR3 is CASSLRQEWEAFF. Written as DNA, the CDR3 is TGCGCCAGCAGCTTGCGACAAGAATGGGAAGCTTTCTTT.

The gene calls are TRBV7-9 and TRBJ2-1, with TRBD2 matching 13 bases. Germline-derived CDR1 and CDR2 are SEHNR and FQNEAQ (reference sequence). CDR3 length: 14 residues. V shed 6 bases, J shed 5 bases, and the junction held 1 base outside the gene matches. Here the CDR3 reads CASRTSGGDNEQFF. The DNA for the CDR3 is TGTGCCAGCAGAACTAGCGGGGGGGACAATGAGCAGTTCTTC.